Given below is one T cell receptor (beta chain) in context. The CDR3 has 15 residues. Trimming took off 4 bases at V and 0 bases at J, with 14 bases between the two ends. Germline loops: CDR1 SGHRS, CDR2 YFSETQ. Original processing notes: Reference gene primer amplification yielded estimated nucleated cell counts. Produced via immunoSEQ multiplex PCR; TCRdb's table is partial and in-frame only. V and J calls and clone size are those listed in that table; D and trimming were worked out from the DNA. The sample contains roughly 130,000 clones, approximately 80% of which appear only once. This sample was taken from a study of blood T cell repertoires in COVID-19.

The sequence came from a man in his 70s with acute or convalescent COVID-19. The sequenced sample consisted of peripheral blood. This rearrangement joins TRBV5-1 to TRBJ2-7; D is unclear. CDR3 protein: CASSQTAVASYEQYF. CDR3 DNA: TGCGCCAGCAGCCAAACCGCAGTCGCCTCCTACGAGCAGTACTTC.